This entry describes one T cell receptor beta chain. What antigen it recognizes has not been identified. One base away there is no much larger clone; base qualities are not given. This entry belongs to a study of cytomegalovirus exposure and HLA in healthy donors (TCRdb year 2017). At the level of the whole study: In an earlier analysis of under 750 of the donors, 250 to 350 Gb of sequence data and 90 million to 120 million unique TCR beta sequences from 180 million or so T cells were reported. Roughly 290 gigabases of sequencing data and around 85 million unique TCR sequences made up an early release that covered several hundred HLA-typed donors. The genetic ancestry cluster associated with self-reported Caucasian donors included around 76% of the roughly 400 genotyped donors. The study was designed to test whether signatures of past pathogen exposure could be identified by cataloging public T cell receptors. Using immunosequencing, the study profiled T cell repertoires from some 670 subjects and related those repertoires to cytomegalovirus serostatus. Besides the first cohort of 500 to 700 subjects, a separate validation cohort made up of over a hundred different subjects was used. The study combined high-throughput TCR immunosequencing, statistical association of individual TCRs with disease status, and machine learning to predict cytomegalovirus infection status. A later analysis re-analyzed previously published TCR beta repertoires from 666 donors and added high-resolution HLA genotyping to study TCR occurrence patterns. Rather than using new phenotypic data, the later analysis identified candidate immune exposures from TCR beta sequences and from how often those sequences occurred across donors. An earlier analysis of fewer than 700 of the donors applied high-throughput TCR beta sequencing to assess whether each TCR beta V gene segment acted as functional or pseudogenic. Alongside the repertoire data, information on donor age, sex, ethnicity and CMV serostatus was compiled. A later genetic analysis used genome-wide SNP genotypes for about 60% of the roughly 670 donors, treating that subset as a discovery cohort. Every repertoire in the discovery cohort had been generated on one and the same sequencing platform. HLA typing covered class I and class II loci at four-digit resolution. Typing coverage varied by locus: roughly 629-640 donors for A, B, C, DRB1 and DQB1; around 560 for DQA1; around 570 for DPA1; some 470 for DPB1. Four to six DR-DQ haplotypes were handled as single units for association and clustering because linkage in the cohort was strong. Across 300 to 400 genotyped donors of the cohort, an average of approximately 240,000 unique TCR beta nucleotide sequences per donor were sequenced, and roughly 20% of those sequences were non-productive. General findings and caveats noted by the study authors: Strong co-occurrence of HLA alleles, especially DR and DQ, made assigning TCR associations to individual alleles difficult. The presence/absence analyses assumed that sequencing depth was roughly uniform across donors, and that assumption may not be true. In this cohort, only TCR beta chains were sequenced, and detectable features were limited by the absence of alpha or paired-chain data. The only immune exposure information available for the cohort was CMV serostatus. Because HLA typing was unavailable for some donors at each locus, only the typed subset was used in association tests. In an earlier analysis of roughly 500 of the donors, most TCR beta V segments appeared in productive rearrangements about 87% or about 30% of the time, broadly matching IMGT annotations. Some IMGT-functional V segments, including TRBV6-2 and TRBV6-3, could not be told apart with the 87-base-pair reads, so those segments were excluded. A later analysis found that TCR association rates varied across HLA loci, with DRB1 alleles showing the most associated TCRs and HLA-C alleles the fewest. In a later analysis, HLA-associated TCR beta chains showed more clonal expansion and lower generation probabilities than non-associated chains that were equally common. V-gene and J-gene trimming of TCR beta chains was associated with a missense DCLRE1C variant in a later genetic analysis, and the association was replicated in an independent cohort. A group of highly shared sequence variants was considered likely to be a technical artifact of the sequencing pipeline. In vitro tests confirmed that a few of the cytomegalovirus-associated TCR beta chains recognize cytomegalovirus antigens. In the study, 164 TCR beta chains were listed as associated with cytomegalovirus. In a later analysis, most CMV-associated TCR beta chains were found to appear HLA-restricted, with HLA associations seemingly driven largely by CMV exposure. A later analysis reported that several top co-occurrence clusters appeared linked to parvovirus B19, influenza, CMV and Epstein-Barr virus. The earlier analysis of almost 600 of the donors excluded approximately 17 rarely observed V segments, including chromosome 9 orphons, because counts were too low. Cytomegalovirus status was reported to be diagnosed by the classifier with high specificity and sensitivity in both the original and validation cohorts. The authors suggested that the approach could potentially be extended to other disease states and immunological phenotypes. At a false discovery rate of 0.05, a later analysis linked some 18,000 TCR beta sequences to specific HLA alleles. Linkage disequilibrium might explain the correlated functional status among segregating V segments, but an unknown experimental factor could not be excluded. In a later genetic analysis, fewer N-insertions in productive TCRs were reported among donors in an Asian-associated ancestry cluster than the approximately 670-donor mean. While some public TCRs were present in many individuals, most TCR sequences turned up only very rarely across donors. A further reported finding was that TCR beta sequences accurately predicted the HLA-A and HLA-B alleles for most subjects in the first cohort.

Library generation was performed with the immunoSEQ multiplex PCR assay. For the multiplex PCR, a mixture combining 60 forward primers for TCR Vbeta segments and 13 reverse primers for TCR Jbeta segments was used. The CDR3 region of rearranged TCR beta genes was amplified from genomic DNA with a multiplex PCR assay. The amplified TCR beta libraries were sequenced on the Illumina HiSeq System as 87-base-pair reads. The original pipeline was this. A later analysis counted about 82 million unique TCR beta chains across the 666 repertoires, and roughly 11 million of these chains were shared by at least two donors. A nearest-neighbor algorithm error-corrected the raw reads and collapsed the reads into unique sequences, merging closely related sequences to remove PCR and sequencing errors. Alignment of CDR3 sequences to IMGT reference sequences was used to assign V, D and J gene segments. For a sequence to be retained, a match of at least six nucleotides was required to both a V gene segment and a J gene segment. Rearrangements were called productive when the CDR3 lacked stop codons and stayed in frame with V and J; all others were non-productive. CDR3 was defined by IMGT convention, running from the second conserved V-encoded cysteine to the conserved J-encoded phenylalanine. The earlier analysis of 587 of the donors excluded sequences that lacked an unambiguous match to a single V gene segment. In an earlier analysis of some 590 of the donors, a V segment was called functional when productive rearrangements were above 56.7%, and segregating when the standard deviation between donors exceeded 5%. A statistical classification framework was developed to diagnose cytomegalovirus status using the catalog of TCR beta chain sequences. A later analysis assigned V and J genes by comparing TCR nucleotide sequences with IMGT/GENE-DB human TR gene sequences. In a later analysis, CDR3 sequences and most-parsimonious VDJ recombination scenarios were assigned using the TCRdist pipeline. In a later analysis, every TCR beta chain was defined by the combination of its CDR3 amino acid sequence and its V-gene family, and reads without a unique V-gene family were dropped. As a way to deal with suspected cross-contamination and a sequencing artifact, a later analysis dropped hundreds of nucleotide sequences that were highly shared and had low generation probability. In a later analysis, a clonal expansion index for each public chain was calculated from normalized within-repertoire ranks of inferred template counts. In a later analysis, generation probabilities were computed with a VDJ recombination model fitted to out-of-frame rearrangements, and the resulting probabilities were checked against IGoR. In a later analysis, TCR-TCR, TCR-HLA and TCR-CMV co-occurrence was scored with hypergeometric tests, and a repertoire-size bias correction was applied to TCR pairs. In a later analysis, false discovery rates were estimated by permuting HLA or CMV assignments 20 times. In a later analysis, co-occurring TCRs were grouped using DBSCAN, with TCRdist sequence similarity added in when clustering inside HLA-allele-positive subsets. For co-occurrence clustering, repertoires with fewer than 30,000 or more than 120,000 public chains were excluded, along with a handful of repertoires with anomalous nucleotide sharing. What TCRdb holds here is the immuneACCESS table cut down to in-frame rearrangements. Part of the clones is not present; checked against another copy, under half of the missing clones reflect an unresolved V gene, and the others are unexplained. V and J calls and clone size are as listed in that table; D and trimming were resolved from the DNA. This sample is represented by under 95,000 clones; under 85% of them were singletons. The ten largest clonotypes hold about 1.9% of the sample.

V and J are truncated by 4 bases and 7 bases respectively, leaving an intervening sequence of 20 bases. From the cysteine up to the phenylalanine, the CDR3 has a length of 16 residues. Kept here is only the CDR3 DNA, which spans 48 bases and is read in frame from base 1. Based on the germline V gene, the CDR1 and CDR2 sequences are MGHRA and YSYEKL. In total, 666 healthy bone marrow donors made up the cohort. At the time of sampling, every cohort member was nominally healthy, though immune exposures that went unrecorded were likely present. The donor was CMV seronegative and was included in the group of approximately 350 seronegative cohort members. A peripheral blood sample was collected from each donor, and TCR beta sequencing was performed on peripheral blood mononuclear cells. Genomic DNA extraction from the blood cell samples was performed with the Qiagen DNeasy Blood Extraction Kit.

This receptor was obtained from a boy aged 5-17 years in good health and CMV-seronegative. Recombination linked TRBV4-1 to TRBJ1-5, with the identity of the D gene unclear. The sample comprised PBMCs. The DNA is TGCGCCAGCAGCCCGGGTTCCCAGGTGGAGGGCCAGCCCCAGCATTTT. It is translated as CASSPGSQVEGQPQHF.